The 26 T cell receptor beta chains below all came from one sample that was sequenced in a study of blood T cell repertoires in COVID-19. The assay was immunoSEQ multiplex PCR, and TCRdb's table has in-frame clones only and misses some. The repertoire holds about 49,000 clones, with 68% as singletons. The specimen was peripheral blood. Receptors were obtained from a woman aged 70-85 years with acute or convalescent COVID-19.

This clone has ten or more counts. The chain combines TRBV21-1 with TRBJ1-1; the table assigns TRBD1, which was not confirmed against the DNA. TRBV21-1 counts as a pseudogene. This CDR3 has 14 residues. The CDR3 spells CASSNDRRNTEAFF. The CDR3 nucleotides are TGTGCCAGCAGCAATGACAGGCGGAACACTGAAGCTTTCTTT.

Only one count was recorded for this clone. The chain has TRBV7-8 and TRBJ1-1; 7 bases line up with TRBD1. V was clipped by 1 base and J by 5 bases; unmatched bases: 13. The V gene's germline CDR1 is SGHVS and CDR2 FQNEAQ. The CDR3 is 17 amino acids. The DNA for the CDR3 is TGTGCCAGCAGCTTAGATAGGGGGCAGGGTGGATGGACTGAAGCTTTCTTT. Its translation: CASSLDRGQGGWTEAFF. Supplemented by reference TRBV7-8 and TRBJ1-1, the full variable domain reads GAGVSQSPRYKVAKRGQDVALRCDPISGHVSLFWYQQALGQGPEFLTYFQNEAQLDKSGLPSDRFFAERPEGSVSTLKIQRTQQEDSAVYLCASSLDRGQGGWTEAFFGQGTRLTVV.

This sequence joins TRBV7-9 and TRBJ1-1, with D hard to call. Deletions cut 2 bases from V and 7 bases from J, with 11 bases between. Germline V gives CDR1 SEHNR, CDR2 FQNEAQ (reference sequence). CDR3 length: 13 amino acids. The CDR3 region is CASSLSQAGEAFF. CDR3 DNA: TGTGCCAGCAGCTTATCTCAGGCAGGTGAAGCTTTCTTT.

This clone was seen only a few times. For the CDR3, the DNA is TGTGCCAGCAGCTCAGAGGCAGGGTACTCTGGAAACACCATATATTTT. Translating it yields CASSSEAGYSGNTIYF. This chain connects TRBV7-9 to TRBJ1-3, with D perhaps matching TRBD1 (5 bases). CDR1 is SEHNR and CDR2 is FQNEAQ in the germline V gene (reference sequence). With 4 bases removed from V and 0 bases from J, the gap between germline ends came to 13 bases. CDR3 length equals 16 residues.

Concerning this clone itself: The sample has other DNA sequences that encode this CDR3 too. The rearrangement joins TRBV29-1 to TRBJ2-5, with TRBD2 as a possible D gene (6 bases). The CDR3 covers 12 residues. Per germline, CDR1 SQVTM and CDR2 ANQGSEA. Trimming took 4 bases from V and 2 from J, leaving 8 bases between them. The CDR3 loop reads CSVGAGQETQYF. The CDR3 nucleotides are TGCAGCGTTGGTGCGGGGCAAGAGACCCAGTACTTC.

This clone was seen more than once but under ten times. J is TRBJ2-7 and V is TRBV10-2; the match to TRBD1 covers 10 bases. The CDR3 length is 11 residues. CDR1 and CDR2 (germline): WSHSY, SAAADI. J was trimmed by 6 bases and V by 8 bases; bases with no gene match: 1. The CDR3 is CASGTGVEQYF. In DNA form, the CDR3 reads TGCGCCAGCGGGACAGGGGTCGAGCAGTACTTC.

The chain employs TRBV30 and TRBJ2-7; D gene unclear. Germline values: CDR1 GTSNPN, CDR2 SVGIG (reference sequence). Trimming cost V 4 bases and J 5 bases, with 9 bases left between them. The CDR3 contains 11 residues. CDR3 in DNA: TGTGCCTGGACTCTCCTCCACGAGCAGTACTTC. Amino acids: CAWTLLHEQYF.

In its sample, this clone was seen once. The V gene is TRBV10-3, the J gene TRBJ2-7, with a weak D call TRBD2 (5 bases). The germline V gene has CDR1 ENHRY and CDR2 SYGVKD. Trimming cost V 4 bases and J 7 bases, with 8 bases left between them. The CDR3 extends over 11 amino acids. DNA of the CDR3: TGTGCCATCAGTGCCTCGGGGGAGCAGTACTTC. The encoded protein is CAISASGEQYF.

The CDR3 DNA reads as TGTGCCAGCAGCCAATATTCCACTGAAGCTTTCTTT. It codes for CASSQYSTEAFF. The V gene is TRBV3-1 (or the pseudogene TRBV3-2), the J gene TRBJ1-1, with D hard to call. Germline V CDR1 and CDR2: LGHDT, YNNKEL (reference sequence). The CDR3 sequence is 12 residues long. V was clipped by 2 bases and J by 4 bases, with 5 bases between them.

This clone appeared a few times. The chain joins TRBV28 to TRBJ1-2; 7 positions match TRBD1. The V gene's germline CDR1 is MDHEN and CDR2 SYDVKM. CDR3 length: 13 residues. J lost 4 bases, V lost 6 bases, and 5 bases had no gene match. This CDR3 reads CASRSTGFYGYTF. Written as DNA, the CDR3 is TGTGCCAGCAGATCGACAGGGTTCTATGGCTACACCTTC.

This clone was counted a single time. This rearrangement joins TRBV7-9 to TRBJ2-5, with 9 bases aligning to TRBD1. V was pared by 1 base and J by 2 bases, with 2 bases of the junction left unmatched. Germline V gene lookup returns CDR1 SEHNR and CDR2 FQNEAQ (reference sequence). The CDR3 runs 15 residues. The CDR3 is CASSLDRGRQETQYF. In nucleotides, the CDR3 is TGTGCCAGCAGCTTAGACAGGGGGCGACAAGAGACCCAGTACTTC.

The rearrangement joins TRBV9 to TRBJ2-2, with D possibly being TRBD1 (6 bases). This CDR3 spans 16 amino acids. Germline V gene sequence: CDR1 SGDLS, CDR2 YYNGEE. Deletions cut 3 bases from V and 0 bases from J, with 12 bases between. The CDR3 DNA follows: TGTGCCAGCAGCGAGGGGCCAGGGGCGAACACCGGGGAGCTGTTTTTT. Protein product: CASSEGPGANTGELFF.

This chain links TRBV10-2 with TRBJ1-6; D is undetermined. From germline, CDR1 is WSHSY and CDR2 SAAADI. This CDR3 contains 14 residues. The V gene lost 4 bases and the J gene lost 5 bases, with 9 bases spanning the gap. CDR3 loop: CASSGAGNNSPLHF. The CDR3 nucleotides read TGCGCCAGCAGTGGAGCGGGGAATAATTCACCCCTCCACTTT.

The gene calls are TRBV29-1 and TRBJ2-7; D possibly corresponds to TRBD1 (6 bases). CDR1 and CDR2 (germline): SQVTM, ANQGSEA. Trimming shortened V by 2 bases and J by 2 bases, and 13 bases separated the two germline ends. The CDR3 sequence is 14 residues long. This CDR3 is CSVEKQGGTYEQYF. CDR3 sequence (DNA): TGCAGCGTTGAAAAACAGGGTGGCACCTACGAGCAGTACTTC.

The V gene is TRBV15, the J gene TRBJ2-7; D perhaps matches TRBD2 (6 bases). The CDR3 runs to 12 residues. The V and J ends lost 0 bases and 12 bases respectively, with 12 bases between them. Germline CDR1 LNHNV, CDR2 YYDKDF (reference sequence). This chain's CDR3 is CATSRDSGRAYF. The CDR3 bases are TGTGCCACCAGCAGAGATAGCGGCCGAGCGTACTTC. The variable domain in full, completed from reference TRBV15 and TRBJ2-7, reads DAMVIQNPRYQVTQFGKPVTLSCSQTLNHNVMYWYQQKSSQAPKLLFHYYDKDFNNEADTPDNFQSRRPNTSFCFLDIRSPGLGDTAMYLCATSRDSGRAYFGPGTRLTVT.

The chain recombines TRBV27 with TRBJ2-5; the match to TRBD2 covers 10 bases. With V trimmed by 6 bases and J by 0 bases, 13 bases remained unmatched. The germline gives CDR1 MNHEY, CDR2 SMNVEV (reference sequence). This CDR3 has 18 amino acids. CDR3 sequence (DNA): TGTGCCAGCAGAGTCCAAGGGCTAGCGGGGGTGAACCAAGAGACCCAGTACTTC. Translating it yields CASRVQGLAGVNQETQYF.

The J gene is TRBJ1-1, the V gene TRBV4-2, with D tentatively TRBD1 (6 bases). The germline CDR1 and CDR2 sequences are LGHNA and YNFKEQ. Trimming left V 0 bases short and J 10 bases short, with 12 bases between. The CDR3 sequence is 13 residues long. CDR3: CASSQDISRGAFF. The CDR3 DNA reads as TGTGCCAGCAGCCAAGATATCTCCAGGGGAGCTTTCTTT.

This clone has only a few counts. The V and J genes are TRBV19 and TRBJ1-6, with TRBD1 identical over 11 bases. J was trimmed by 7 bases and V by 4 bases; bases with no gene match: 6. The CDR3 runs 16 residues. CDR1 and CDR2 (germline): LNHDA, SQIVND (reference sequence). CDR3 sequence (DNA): TGTGCCAGTAGTACCGGACAGGGGGCTCGGAATTCACCCCTCCACTTT. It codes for CASSTGQGARNSPLHF.

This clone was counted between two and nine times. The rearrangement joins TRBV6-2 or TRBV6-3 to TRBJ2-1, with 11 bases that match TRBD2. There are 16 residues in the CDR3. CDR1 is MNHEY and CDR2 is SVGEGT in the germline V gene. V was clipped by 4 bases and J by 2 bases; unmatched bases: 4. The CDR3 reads CASSLGLAAPYNEQFF. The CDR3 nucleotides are TGTGCCAGCAGTTTGGGACTAGCGGCCCCCTACAATGAGCAGTTCTTC.

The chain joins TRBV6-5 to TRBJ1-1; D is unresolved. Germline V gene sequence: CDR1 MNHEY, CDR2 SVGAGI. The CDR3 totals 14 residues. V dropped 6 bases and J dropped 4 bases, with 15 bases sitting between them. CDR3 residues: CASRVAGVVTEAFF. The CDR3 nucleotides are TGTGCCAGCAGGGTAGCCGGGGTTGTCACTGAAGCTTTCTTT.

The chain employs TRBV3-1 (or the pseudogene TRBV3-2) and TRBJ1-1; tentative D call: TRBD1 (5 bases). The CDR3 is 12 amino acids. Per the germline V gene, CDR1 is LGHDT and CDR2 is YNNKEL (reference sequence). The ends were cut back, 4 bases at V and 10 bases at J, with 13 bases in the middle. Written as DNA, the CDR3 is TGTGCCAGCAGCCTACAGGATTCCCCAGCTTTCTTT. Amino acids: CASSLQDSPAFF.

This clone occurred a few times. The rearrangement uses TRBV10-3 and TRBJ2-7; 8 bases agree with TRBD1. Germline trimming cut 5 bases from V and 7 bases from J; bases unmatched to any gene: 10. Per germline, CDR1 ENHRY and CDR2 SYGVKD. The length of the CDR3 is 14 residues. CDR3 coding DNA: TGTGCCATCAGTAAGCAGGGGGCCCCCCCTGAGCAGTACTTC. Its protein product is CAISKQGAPPEQYF.

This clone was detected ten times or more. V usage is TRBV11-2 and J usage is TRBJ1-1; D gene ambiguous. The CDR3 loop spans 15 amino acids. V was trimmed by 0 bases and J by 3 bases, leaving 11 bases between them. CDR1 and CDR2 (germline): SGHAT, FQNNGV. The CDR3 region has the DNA TGTGCCAGCAGCTTAGATCCTGGAGGGTACACTGAAGCTTTCTTT. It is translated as CASSLDPGGYTEAFF.

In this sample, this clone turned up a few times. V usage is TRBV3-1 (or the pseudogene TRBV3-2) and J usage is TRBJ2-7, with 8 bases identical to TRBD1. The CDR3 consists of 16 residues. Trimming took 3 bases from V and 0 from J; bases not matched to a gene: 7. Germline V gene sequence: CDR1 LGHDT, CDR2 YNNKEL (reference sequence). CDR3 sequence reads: CASSHRTGTFSYEQYF. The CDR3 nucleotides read TGTGCCAGCAGCCATAGGACAGGGACTTTCTCCTACGAGCAGTACTTC.

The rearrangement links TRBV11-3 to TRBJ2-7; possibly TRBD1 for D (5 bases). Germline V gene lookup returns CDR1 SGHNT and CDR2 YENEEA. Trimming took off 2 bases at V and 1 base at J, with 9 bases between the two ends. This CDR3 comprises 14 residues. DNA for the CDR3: TGTGCCAGCAGCTTACAAGGGGATTCCTACGAGCAGTACTTC. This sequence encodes CASSLQGDSYEQYF.

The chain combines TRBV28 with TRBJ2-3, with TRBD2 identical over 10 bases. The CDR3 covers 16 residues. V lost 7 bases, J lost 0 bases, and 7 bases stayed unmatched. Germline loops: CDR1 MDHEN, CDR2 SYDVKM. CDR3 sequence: CASTGATSGSTDTQYF. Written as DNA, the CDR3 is TGTGCCAGCACGGGGGCGACTAGCGGGAGCACAGATACGCAGTATTTT.